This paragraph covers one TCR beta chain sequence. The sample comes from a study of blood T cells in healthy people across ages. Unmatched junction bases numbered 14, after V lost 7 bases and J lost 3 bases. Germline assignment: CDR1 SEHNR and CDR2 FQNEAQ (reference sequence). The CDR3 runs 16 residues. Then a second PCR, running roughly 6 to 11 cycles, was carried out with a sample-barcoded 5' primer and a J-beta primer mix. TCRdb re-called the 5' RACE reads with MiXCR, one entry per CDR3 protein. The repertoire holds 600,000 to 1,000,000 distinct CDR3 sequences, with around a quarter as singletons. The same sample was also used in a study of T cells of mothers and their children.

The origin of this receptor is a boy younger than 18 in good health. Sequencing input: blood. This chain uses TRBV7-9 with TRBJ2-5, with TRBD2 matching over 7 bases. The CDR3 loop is CASTPWGGGPEETQYF. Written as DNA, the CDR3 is TGTGCCAGCACTCCCTGGGGCGGGGGACCCGAAGAGACCCAGTACTTC.